Sequencing of this TCR beta chain was carried out in a study of beta chain features in type 1 diabetes. Overall study results and limits: Type 1 diabetes patients showed a moderate but significant shortening of TCRB CDR3s in all four CD4+ subsets.

In the case of this clone: Its target is unknown.

All sorted populations exceeded 98% purity. The CDR3 runs to 13 residues. CDR1 and CDR2 from the germline V gene are ENHRY and SYGVKD. The V and J ends lost 6 bases and 3 bases, in that order; junction bases with no gene match: 4. Every isolated RNA sample was fully reverse transcribed, so sequencing captured expressed TCRB transcripts. Around 4 million reads per sample were averaged for naive, central memory and regulatory samples. Generated by immunoSEQ multiplex PCR, the TCRdb table keeps only in-frame clones and is missing some. Among about 740,000 clones listed, 13% were seen once. Sequencing was carried out using naive CD4+ T cells from blood. This clonotype originated in a young man with type 1 diabetes. J is TRBJ1-1 and V is TRBV10-3; 7 bases match TRBD1. The CDR3 here is CAISSDRDTEAFF. The CDR3 coding sequence is TGTGCCATCAGCTCCGACAGGGACACTGAAGCTTTCTTT.